The 26 T cell receptor beta chains below were found in one sample sequenced in a study of blood T cell repertoires in COVID-19. Assay: immunoSEQ multiplex PCR; the TCRdb copy retains only in-frame clones and omits some. The sample holds more than 200,000 clones, about 87% seen once. The material sequenced was peripheral blood. The receptors here all came from a man aged 70-80 years with acute or convalescent COVID-19.

V is TRBV27 and J is TRBJ1-5; a possible D gene is TRBD1 (6 bases). Trimming removed 4 bases at V and 2 bases at J, with 12 bases between. The germline V gene has CDR1 MNHEY and CDR2 SMNVEV (reference sequence). The CDR3 is made up of 15 amino acids. The CDR3 loop is CASSSAGAGNQPQHF. The CDR3 DNA follows: TGTGCCAGCAGTTCCGCAGGGGCCGGCAATCAGCCCCAGCATTTT.

The chain uses TRBV30 and TRBJ2-1, with D perhaps matching TRBD2 (5 bases). This CDR3 region has 11 residues. Germline V gives CDR1 GTSNPN, CDR2 SVGIG (reference sequence). Trimming stripped 1 base from V and 12 bases from J, with 10 bases between. CDR3 loop: CAWSGMAGQFF. CDR3 nucleotide sequence: TGTGCCTGGAGTGGCATGGCGGGGCAGTTCTTC.

This clone appeared a single time. The chain's CDR3 is CATLPRGLLNEQFF. Written as DNA, the CDR3 is TGTGCCACCTTACCTAGGGGATTGCTAAATGAGCAGTTCTTC. The rearrangement joins TRBV28 to TRBJ2-1, with D perhaps matching TRBD1 (5 bases). The CDR3 covers 14 residues. V gave up 10 bases and J gave up 7 bases, with 20 bases separating them. The germline gives CDR1 MDHEN, CDR2 SYDVKM.

The CDR3 nucleotides are TGTGCCAGCAGCTTGATCCAGGGGGCCGGGGAGCTGTTTTTT. Its protein product is CASSLIQGAGELFF. The chain is built from TRBV5-6 and TRBJ2-2; 7 bases fit TRBD1. This CDR3 comprises 14 residues. V shed 1 base and J 6 bases; nucleotides not matched to a gene: 3. Germline loops: CDR1 SGHDT, CDR2 YYEEEE.

The chain carries TRBV5-4 and TRBJ1-2; 10 nucleotides line up with TRBD1. There are 16 residues in the CDR3. V dropped 2 bases and J dropped 7; count of bases not matched to a gene: 11. The V gene's germline CDR1 is SGHNT and CDR2 YYREEE (reference sequence). The CDR3 region is CASSLIDGQGVGGYTF. For the CDR3, the DNA is TGTGCCAGCAGCTTAATAGACGGACAGGGGGTAGGTGGCTACACCTTC.

The rearrangement joins TRBV2 to TRBJ1-4; TRBD1 might be the D (6 bases). Germline V gene sequence: CDR1 SNHLY, CDR2 FYNNEI. Deletions cut 7 bases from V and 5 bases from J, with 14 bases between. The CDR3 totals 14 residues. CDR3 amino acids: CASTIDRRNEKLFF. DNA of the CDR3: TGTGCCAGCACCATCGACAGGCGGAATGAAAAACTGTTTTTT.

As for this clone: Other DNA variants within this sample encode the same CDR3. V gene TRBV6-5 combines with J gene TRBJ1-5, with a possible D match to TRBD1 (6 bases). V was pared by 6 bases and J by 4 bases, with 13 bases between. This CDR3 has 14 residues. Germline values: CDR1 MNHEY, CDR2 SVGAGI. The CDR3 loop is CASSPGVGNQPQHF. CDR3 DNA: TGTGCCAGCAGCCCAGGGGTAGGGAATCAGCCCCAGCATTTT.

This chain links TRBV11-3 with TRBJ2-2; perhaps TRBD2 as D (7 bases). Trimming left V 5 bases short and J 4 bases short, with 11 bases between. Per the germline V gene, CDR1 is SGHNT and CDR2 is YENEEA. This CDR3 is built from 14 residues. CDR3 nucleotide sequence: TGTGCCAGCAGCGCGGGGGCAGGCACCGGGGAGCTGTTTTTT. Protein product: CASSAGAGTGELFF.

The gene calls are TRBV19 and TRBJ2-7, with D possibly matching TRBD2 (6 bases). Germline CDR1 reads LNHDA; CDR2 reads SQIVND (reference sequence). The CDR3 sequence is 13 residues long. V dropped 5 bases and J dropped 3 bases, with 11 bases sitting between them. This chain's CDR3 is CASSPPGSYEQYF. CDR3 nucleotide sequence: TGTGCCAGTAGTCCTCCCGGGAGCTACGAGCAGTACTTC.

The V gene is TRBV2, the J gene TRBJ1-6; TRBD1 is a possible D gene (5 bases). V gave up 6 bases and J gave up 10 bases, with 10 bases separating them. From germline, CDR1 is SNHLY and CDR2 FYNNEI. The CDR3 is 12 residues long. CDR3 in amino acids: CASRGGGSPLHF. CDR3 sequence (DNA): TGTGCCAGCAGGGGGGGTGGCTCACCCCTCCACTTT.

V and J are TRBV3-1 (or the pseudogene TRBV3-2) and TRBJ2-2; perhaps TRBD1 as D (5 bases). The CDR3 length is 15 residues. Deletions cut 1 base from V and 4 bases from J, with 10 bases between. Germline CDR1 is LGHDT and CDR2 is YNNKEL (reference sequence). This CDR3 reads CASSQVSGRTGELFF. Written as DNA, the CDR3 is TGTGCCAGCAGCCAAGTATCAGGGCGCACCGGGGAGCTGTTTTTT.

J is TRBJ1-2 and V is TRBV7-2; unclear D gene. Trimming left V 5 bases short and J 2 bases short, with 9 bases between. The CDR3 totals 13 residues. Germline V gene data show CDR1 as SGHTA and CDR2 as FQGNSA. The CDR3 DNA reads as TGTGCCAGCAGCCCCGACAAAAACTATGGCTACACCTTC. Its protein is CASSPDKNYGYTF.

The V call is TRBV28, the J call TRBJ1-3, with 7 bases matching TRBD1. This CDR3 region has 14 residues. Germline V CDR1 and CDR2: MDHEN, SYDVKM. Trimming cost V 5 bases and J 4 bases; bases outside gene matches: 5. CDR3 region: CASSPGTVGNTIYF. The CDR3, as DNA: TGTGCCAGCAGTCCTGGGACAGTCGGAAACACCATATATTTT.

This chain joins TRBV30 and TRBJ2-5, with 13 bases aligning to TRBD2. The J segment lost 4 bases and the V segment lost 0 bases, leaving 5 bases of the junction unmatched. The CDR3 spans 16 residues. CDR1 is GTSNPN, CDR2 SVGIG, per germline (reference sequence). CDR3 region: CAWSVGLAGVSETQYF. The CDR3 region has the DNA TGTGCCTGGAGTGTAGGACTAGCGGGAGTATCAGAGACCCAGTACTTC. The whole variable domain, filled in from reference TRBV30 and TRBJ2-5, reads SQTIHQWPATLVQPVGSPLSLECTVEGTSNPNLYWYRQAAGRGLQLLFYSVGIGQISSEVPQNLSASRPQDRQFILSSKKLLLSDSGFYLCAWSVGLAGVSETQYFGPGTRLLVL.

The chain joins TRBV30 to TRBJ1-5; D unresolved. CDR1 and CDR2 from the germline V gene are GTSNPN and SVGIG (reference sequence). V gave up 0 bases and J gave up 1 base, with 13 bases separating them. The CDR3 consists of 16 residues. Here the CDR3 DNA reads TGTGCCTGGAGTGTAAATAGGGAGCAAAGCAATCAGCCCCAGCATTTT. It encodes CAWSVNREQSNQPQHF.

The V call is TRBV28, the J call TRBJ2-6; possibly TRBD1 for D (6 bases). The CDR3 contains 16 residues. Trimming removed 5 bases at V and 0 bases at J, with 11 bases between. Germline V gives CDR1 MDHEN, CDR2 SYDVKM. The DNA of the CDR3 is TGTGCCAGCAGTGGACAGTCTCACTCTGGGGCCAACGTCCTGACTTTC. It is translated as CASSGQSHSGANVLTF.

Details on this clone: Other DNA sequences within the sample encode an identical CDR3. The chain carries TRBV29-1 and TRBJ1-1, with 8 bases aligning to TRBD1. Losses at the gene ends were 0 bases for V and 1 base for J; bases not matched to a gene: 1. CDR1 and CDR2 (germline): SQVTM, ANQGSEA. This CDR3 spans 14 amino acids. This chain's CDR3 is CSVEDTGGNTEAFF. CDR3 sequence (DNA): TGCAGCGTTGAAGATACAGGGGGGAACACTGAAGCTTTCTTT.

The gene calls are TRBV7-6 and TRBJ2-2; 7 nucleotides line up with TRBD2. There are 16 residues in the CDR3. With V trimmed by 4 bases and J by 3 bases, 8 bases remained unmatched. Germline V gene sequence: CDR1 SGHVS, CDR2 FNYEAQ. CDR3 nucleotide sequence: TGTGCCAGCAGCTCCCCTAGCGGCCAGTACACCGGGGAGCTGTTTTTT. It is translated as CASSSPSGQYTGELFF.

The chain carries TRBV29-1 and TRBJ2-7, with 12 bases lining up with TRBD2. With 7 bases clipped from V and 3 bases from J, the junction kept 4 bases outside the gene matches. Germline loops: CDR1 SQVTM, CDR2 ANQGSEA. There are 13 residues in the CDR3. CDR3 in amino acids: CSARTSGIYEQYF. The CDR3 region has the DNA TGCAGCGCCCGGACTAGCGGGATCTACGAGCAGTACTTC.

V usage is TRBV7-2 and J usage is TRBJ1-6, with D possibly being TRBD1 (6 bases). The CDR3 is made up of 13 amino acids. The germline V gene has CDR1 SGHTA and CDR2 FQGNSA. With 2 bases removed from V and 7 bases from J, the gap between germline ends came to 6 bases. The CDR3 sequence: CASSLQGNSPLHF. DNA for the CDR3: TGTGCCAGCAGCTTACAGGGGAATTCACCCCTCCACTTT.

J is TRBJ2-1 and V is TRBV6-5; TRBD2 matches at 7 bases. J gave up 4 bases and V 6 bases, and 12 bases lay outside the gene matches. CDR3 length: 16 residues. The germline V gene encodes CDR1 MNHEY and CDR2 SVGAGI. The CDR3 region has the DNA TGTGCCAGCAGCTACCTATCGGCTAGCGGTTACAATGAGCAGTTCTTC. Translating gives CASSYLSASGYNEQFF.

This chain uses TRBV9 with TRBJ2-3; TRBD2 is a possible D gene (6 bases). CDR1 and CDR2 from the germline V gene are SGDLS and YYNGEE. This CDR3 comprises 14 residues. V lost 0 bases and J lost 3, with 8 bases in between. The CDR3 loop is CASSVALATDTQYF. Here the CDR3 DNA reads TGTGCCAGCAGCGTAGCGCTAGCGACAGATACGCAGTATTTT.

The V gene is TRBV6-4, the J gene TRBJ1-1, with D possibly matching TRBD1 (5 bases). The CDR3 loop spans 14 amino acids. Per germline, CDR1 MRHNA and CDR2 SNTAGT. V was trimmed by 6 bases and J by 1 base, leaving 12 bases between them. Here the CDR3 DNA reads TGTGCCAGCAGCTCGCAGGGAAGGAACACTGAAGCTTTCTTT. Translation: CASSSQGRNTEAFF.

Here the CDR3 reads CASSPWTGEGGYTF. As DNA, the CDR3 is TGCGCCAGCAGCCCCTGGACAGGGGAAGGTGGCTACACCTTC. This chain links TRBV5-1 with TRBJ1-2; 9 bases align to TRBD1. CDR3 length: 14 residues. Trimming cost V 4 bases and J 7 bases; bases outside gene matches: 8. The V gene's germline CDR1 is SGHRS and CDR2 YFSETQ.

The chain has TRBV7-6 and TRBJ2-1; 9 bases line up with TRBD2. J was trimmed by 7 bases and V by 1 base; bases with no gene match: 8. Looked up from germline, CDR1 is SGHVS and CDR2 is FNYEAQ. This CDR3 has 16 amino acids. The CDR3 sequence: CASSLGRYSGSNEQFF. In DNA form, the CDR3 reads TGTGCCAGCAGCTTAGGGAGATATAGCGGGAGTAATGAGCAGTTCTTC.

V usage is TRBV19 and J usage is TRBJ1-5; D not certain. CDR1 LNHDA and CDR2 SQIVND come from the germline V gene (reference sequence). The CDR3 extends over 15 amino acids. Trimming stripped 1 base from V and 1 base from J, with 8 bases between. The CDR3 sequence: CASSIGGMSNQPQHF. As DNA, the CDR3 is TGTGCCAGTAGTATAGGCGGAATGAGCAATCAGCCCCAGCATTTT.